A selection of T cell receptor beta chains follows, all from one sample in a study of blood T cell repertoires in COVID-19. Using immunoSEQ multiplex PCR, the repertoire was profiled, and TCRdb retains in-frame clones only, with some absent. The sample lists some 250,000 clones, about 86% occurring once. The material sequenced was peripheral blood. The source of these receptors is a woman aged 25 to 39 with COVID-19, enrolled during active disease. CDR3s include the opening cysteine and the closing phenylalanine or tryptophan. D genes are given only for firm matches. Expanded clones get a size class; other rows say once, few or many, or leave the size out.

TRBJ1-2	TRBV10-2	-	TRBD1	TGCGCCAGCAGCTACGACAGGGGGTGGGCCTATGGCTACACCTTC	CASSYDRGWAYGYTF
TRBJ2-1	TRBV6-5	once	-	TGTGCCAGCAGGACTAACAGGGACCTAGACAATGAGCAGTTCTTC	CASRTNRDLDNEQFF
TRBJ2-3	TRBV27	-	TRBD2	TGTGCCAGCAGTTTATGGGGGGGAGATACGCAGTATTTT	CASSLWGGDTQYF
TRBJ2-4	TRBV29-1	-	-	TGCAGCGTTGGTGTCAGACCCCCTAGGGCCAAAAACATTCAGTACTTC	CSVGVRPPRAKNIQYF
TRBJ2-7	TRBV12-3/TRBV12-4	-	-	TGTGCCAGCAGGGGGGGGGCAGAGCAGTACTTC	CASRGGAEQYF
TRBJ2-3	TRBV2	-	TRBD2	TGTGCCAGCAGTGGGGGAGCGGGGAGCACAGATACGCAGTATTTT	CASSGGAGSTDTQYF
TRBJ1-1	TRBV5-5	-	-	TGTGCCAGCAGCTTTCCAGGCCCCACTGAAGCTTTCTTT	CASSFPGPTEAFF
TRBJ1-5	TRBV2	-	-	TGTGCCAGCAGTGACGGGGATAGCAATCAGCCCCAGCATTTT	CASSDGDSNQPQHF
TRBJ2-2	TRBV9	-	TRBD2	TGTGCCAGCACTTCGACTAGCTCTGCCGGGGAGCTGTTTTTT	CASTSTSSAGELFF
TRBJ2-7	TRBV2	-	-	TGTGCCAGCAGGGCCGACCGGAGCTCCTACGAGCAGTACTTC	CASRADRSSYEQYF
TRBJ1-5	TRBV4-1	-	-	TGCGCCAGCAGCCAGGGGGAGGTGAATCAGCCCCAGCATTTT	CASSQGEVNQPQHF
TRBJ2-1	TRBV25-1	once	TRBD2	TGTGCCAGCAGTGGACGACTAGGGCGGGGGGTTTATGAGCAGTTCTTC	CASSGRLGRGVYEQFF
TRBJ2-1	TRBV29-1	-	TRBD2	TGCAGCGTTGAAGGGGGACTAGCGGAGTACAATGAGCAGTTCTTC	CSVEGGLAEYNEQFF
TRBJ1-2	TRBV27	-	TRBD1	TGTGCCAGCAGTCCGGGACAGGGTCTGTTTAACTATGGCTACACCTTC	CASSPGQGLFNYGYTF
TRBJ2-3	TRBV13	-	TRBD2	TGTGCCAGCAGCTCGGGACTAGCGGGGGGGCACGTAGATACGCAGTATTTT	CASSSGLAGGHVDTQYF
TRBJ1-6	TRBV6-4	-	TRBD1	TGTGCCAGCACCGGACAGGGGCAGGTTAATTCACCCCTCCACTTT	CASTGQGQVNSPLHF
TRBJ2-7	TRBV14	-	-	TGTGCCAGCAGCCAAGGTGACAGACTCCTGGAGCAGTACTTC	CASSQGDRLLEQYF
TRBJ2-2	TRBV6-4	-	TRBD2	TGTGCCAGCAGCGGACTAGCGGGGGCCGGGGAGCTGTTTTTT	CASSGLAGAGELFF
TRBJ1-6	TRBV14	-	TRBD1	TGTGCCAGCAGAGACAGGGATTTCAATTCACCCCTCCACTTT	CASRDRDFNSPLHF
TRBJ1-2	TRBV5-1	-	-	TGCGCCAGCAGCTTGGGGTACAGTAATGGCTACACCTTC	CASSLGYSNGYTF
TRBJ2-1	TRBV3-1/TRBV3-2	-	TRBD2	TGTGCCAGCACCCCGGGAGCGGGGGGAAATTGGTTCGAGTTCTTC	CASTPGAGGNWFEFF
TRBJ1-1	TRBV28	once	-	TGTGCCAGCAGCCGACGCGGGGGGCCGGGCACTGAAGCTTTCTTT	CASSRRGGPGTEAFF
TRBJ1-2	TRBV18	-	-	TGTGCCAGCTCCCCAACGGACAGCCTGGCTGGCTACACCTTC	CASSPTDSLAGYTF
TRBJ2-5	TRBV5-4	few	TRBD2	TGTGCCAGCAGCTTGTTAGGGACTAGCGGGGGGTGGCAAGAGACCCAGTACTTC	CASSLLGTSGGWQETQYF
TRBJ1-5	TRBV5-1	-	TRBD1	TGCGCCAGCAGCTACGGGACAGGGGGCAATCAGCCCCAGCATTTT	CASSYGTGGNQPQHF
TRBJ2-1	TRBV7-7	-	-	TGTGCCTCAAAGCTTAGCGAGTCTAGTAACAATGAGCAGTTCTTC	CASKLSESSNNEQFF
TRBJ1-1	TRBV6-5	-	-	TGTGCCAGCTTCGGGAATCTGAACACTGAAGCTTTCTTT	CASFGNLNTEAFF
TRBJ2-7	TRBV19	few	TRBD1	TGTGCCAGCCAGCTAACAGGGGGCATTTACGAGCAGTACTTC	CASQLTGGIYEQYF
TRBJ1-2	TRBV7-2	once	-	TGTGCCAGCAGCTTAAACAGGGAGGGTGGCTACACCTTC	CASSLNREGGYTF
TRBJ1-4	TRBV6-5	once	TRBD1	TGTGCCAGCCGGGACAGTCGTAGGTACGGAGGGAAACTGTTTTTT	CASRDSRRYGGKLFF
TRBJ1-1	TRBV24-1	-	-	TGTGCCAAACCGAGTCAGGTCTTGCAGAACACTGAAGCTTTCTTT	CAKPSQVLQNTEAFF
TRBJ2-5	TRBV7-9	-	TRBD1	TGTGCCAGCAGCCCGGGACAGGGGCAGGGTGAGACCCAGTACTTC	CASSPGQGQGETQYF
TRBJ2-7	TRBV19	-	-	TGTGCCAGTAGCCCGGGTCCCTACGAGCAGTACTTC	CASSPGPYEQYF
TRBJ2-3	TRBV19	-	TRBD2	TGTGCCAGTAGTGGGCGACGGGGGGGATTGACAGATACGCAGTATTTT	CASSGRRGGLTDTQYF
TRBJ2-7	TRBV5-1	-	-	TGCGCCAGCAGCTTGTCTGGCTCGATGCTCGAGCAGTACTTC	CASSLSGSMLEQYF
TRBJ2-2	TRBV5-1	-	TRBD1	TGCGCCAGCAGCTCGATGACAGGGGGCAACACCGGGGAGCTGTTTTTT	CASSSMTGGNTGELFF
TRBJ2-3	TRBV2	few	-	TGTGCCAGCAGTGCATCCATCGGGTTGGGCACAGATACGCAGTATTTT	CASSASIGLGTDTQYF
TRBJ2-7	TRBV10-2	-	TRBD2	TGCGCCAGCAGGTCCGGGACTAGCGGGGTCCGCTCCTACGAGCAGTACTTC	CASRSGTSGVRSYEQYF
TRBJ1-6	TRBV29-1	few	-	TGCAGCGGTACTTCGGTCCGGGACAACAATTCACCCCTCCACTTT	CSGTSVRDNNSPLHF
TRBJ1-6	TRBV5-6	-	-	TGTGCCAGCAGCTTCCGTAGCTCCTATAATTCACCCCTCCACTTT	CASSFRSSYNSPLHF
TRBJ2-7	TRBV11-2	-	TRBD1	TGTGCCAGCAGCGCTGGGACAGGGTCGTACGAGCAGTACTTC	CASSAGTGSYEQYF
TRBJ2-1	TRBV7-2	few	TRBD2	TGTGCCAGCAGCTGGACTAGCGGGGGTGAGCAGTTCTTC	CASSWTSGGEQFF
TRBJ1-1	TRBV28	-	TRBD1	TGTGCCAGCAGTTTTAACGACAGGGACACTGAAGCTTTCTTT	CASSFNDRDTEAFF
TRBJ2-2	TRBV7-6	few	-	TGTGCCAGCAGCCCTGACTCGGGGTCCGCCGGGGAGCTGTTTTTT	CASSPDSGSAGELFF
TRBJ2-2	TRBV11-3	-	-	TGTGCCAGCAGAGGCAGGGGCACCGGGGAGCTGTTTTTT	CASRGRGTGELFF
TRBJ2-7	TRBV28	-	-	TGTGCCAGCAGTCCCCGGGACACGCGGACCTACGAGCAGTACTTC	CASSPRDTRTYEQYF
TRBJ1-1	TRBV9	-	TRBD1	TGTGCCAGCAGCGCAATACAGGGGGCCGATACTGAAGCTTTCTTT	CASSAIQGADTEAFF
TRBJ1-1	TRBV5-1	-	TRBD1	TGCGCCAGCAGCTTGAGTGGACAGGGGAACGAAGCTTTCTTT	CASSLSGQGNEAFF
TRBJ1-1	TRBV5-1	-	-	TGCGCCAGCAGCTTGGACAGGACTGAAGCTTTCTTT	CASSLDRTEAFF
TRBJ1-2	TRBV2	-	-	TGTGCCAGCAGTAGACAGGAACTAAACTATGGCTACACCTTC	CASSRQELNYGYTF
TRBJ2-1	TRBV7-6	-	TRBD2	TGTGCCAGCAGCTCGGTAGCGGGGGACTACAATGAGCAGTTCTTC	CASSSVAGDYNEQFF
TRBJ2-7	TRBV2	-	-	TGTGCCAGCAGTGAAGGTATCTCCTACGAGCAGTACTTC	CASSEGISYEQYF
TRBJ1-1	TRBV2	-	-	TGTGCCAGCATCGAGCGACAGGTTAACACTGAAGCTTTCTTT	CASIERQVNTEAFF
TRBJ1-4	TRBV7-2	-	-	TGTGCCAGCAGTCTAATTAACTCGGTGCGAAAACTGTTTTTT	CASSLINSVRKLFF
TRBJ1-6	TRBV14	-	-	TGTGCCAGCACCCCCAAGGGGAAAGAGAACAGGGAATGGAATTCACCCCTCCACTTT	CASTPKGKENREWNSPLHF
TRBJ2-1	TRBV7-2	-	-	TGTGCCAGCAGCCGCGGGTTCATGGGGGGTAATGAGCAGTTCTTC	CASSRGFMGGNEQFF
TRBJ1-2	TRBV5-1	-	TRBD1	TGCGCCAGCAGCTCTACGCCCCGACAGGGTGCTAACTATGGCTACACCTTC	CASSSTPRQGANYGYTF
TRBJ2-5	TRBV5-8	-	TRBD2	TGTGCCAGCAGCTCGAGTCTTGGACTAGCGGGGGGACGGGGGACCCAGTACTTC	CASSSSLGLAGGRGTQYF
TRBJ2-5	TRBV5-1	-	-	TGCGCCAGCAGCTTGGGGCGGGAGACCCAGTACTTC	CASSLGRETQYF
TRBJ1-3	TRBV3-1/TRBV3-2	-	-	TGTGCCAGCAGCCGAAAAATAGGGGCGGTTGCTGGAAACACCATATATTTT	CASSRKIGAVAGNTIYF